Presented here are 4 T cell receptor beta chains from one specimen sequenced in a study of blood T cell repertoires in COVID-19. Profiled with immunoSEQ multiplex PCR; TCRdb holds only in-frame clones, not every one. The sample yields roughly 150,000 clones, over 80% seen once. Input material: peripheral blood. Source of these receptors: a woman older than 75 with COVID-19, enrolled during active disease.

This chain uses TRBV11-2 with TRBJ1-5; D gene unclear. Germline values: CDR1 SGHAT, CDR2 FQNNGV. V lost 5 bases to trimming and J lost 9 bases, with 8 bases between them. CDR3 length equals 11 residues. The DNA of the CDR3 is TGTGCCAGCAGCCATAGCGGGCCCCAGCATTTT. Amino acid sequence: CASSHSGPQHF. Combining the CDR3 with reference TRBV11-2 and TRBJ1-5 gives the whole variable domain EAGVAQSPRYKIIEKRQSVAFWCNPISGHATLYWYQQILGQGPKLLIQFQNNGVVDDSQLPKDRFSAERLKGVDSTLKIQPAKLEDSAVYLCASSHSGPQHFGDGTRLSIL.

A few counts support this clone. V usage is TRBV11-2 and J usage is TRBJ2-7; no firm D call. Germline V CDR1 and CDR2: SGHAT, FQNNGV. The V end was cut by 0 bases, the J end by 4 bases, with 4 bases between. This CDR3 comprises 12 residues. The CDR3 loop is CASSLERYEQYF. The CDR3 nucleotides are TGTGCCAGCAGCTTAGAACGGTACGAGCAGTACTTC. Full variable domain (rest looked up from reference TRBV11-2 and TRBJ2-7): EAGVAQSPRYKIIEKRQSVAFWCNPISGHATLYWYQQILGQGPKLLIQFQNNGVVDDSQLPKDRFSAERLKGVDSTLKIQPAKLEDSAVYLCASSLERYEQYFGPGTRLTVT.

The DNA of the CDR3 is TGTGCCAGCAGTCCCCTAATGGAGCCCCAGCATTTT. Amino acid sequence: CASSPLMEPQHF. The rearrangement links TRBV28 to TRBJ1-5; D unclear. The CDR3 is 12 amino acids. Germline loops: CDR1 MDHEN, CDR2 SYDVKM. V dropped 5 bases and J dropped 8 bases, with 10 bases sitting between them.

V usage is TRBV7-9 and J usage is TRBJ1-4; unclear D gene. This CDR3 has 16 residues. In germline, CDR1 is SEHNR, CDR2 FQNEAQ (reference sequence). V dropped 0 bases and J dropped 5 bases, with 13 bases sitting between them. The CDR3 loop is CASSLAARPRNEKLFF. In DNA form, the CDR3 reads TGTGCCAGCAGCTTAGCGGCCAGGCCGAGAAATGAAAAACTGTTTTTT.